Below are 10 T cell receptor beta chains sequenced from a single sample in a study of cytomegalovirus exposure and HLA in healthy donors. With 60 Vbeta and 13 Jbeta primers, the PCR was carried out. The assay was immunoSEQ multiplex PCR, and TCRdb's table has in-frame clones only and misses some. Seen here are 150,000 or so clones, roughly 79% observed once, and the top ten hold roughly 10%. Sequencing used PBMCs. The receptors stem from a young man in good health and CMV-seropositive.

This clone appeared once. The rearrangement uses TRBV13 and TRBJ1-2, with 8 bases matching TRBD1. Trimming cost V 2 bases and J 7 bases; bases outside gene matches: 9. CDR1 PRHDT and CDR2 FYEKMQ come from the germline V gene (reference sequence). CDR3 length: 15 residues. The CDR3 loop is CASSLPSDRESGYTF. The CDR3 nucleotides read TGTGCCAGCAGCTTACCCTCGGACAGGGAGAGTGGCTACACCTTC.

The chain has TRBV27 and TRBJ2-2; the D gene is possibly TRBD2 (6 bases). This CDR3 has 14 amino acids. CDR1 MNHEY and CDR2 SMNVEV come from the germline V gene (reference sequence). The V and J ends lost 4 bases and 7 bases respectively, with 13 bases between them. The CDR3 region has the DNA TGTGCCAGCAGTTCGGACTGGGAGGTCGGGGAGCTGTTTTTT. Residues: CASSSDWEVGELFF.

V gene TRBV9 combines with J gene TRBJ1-2, with 9 bases identical to TRBD1. Germline CDR1 is SGDLS and CDR2 is YYNGEE. The CDR3 runs 15 residues. Germline trimming cut 4 bases from V and 2 bases from J; bases unmatched to any gene: 6. The CDR3 nucleotides are TGTGCCAGCAGCTCGCCGGGACAGGGCAACTATGGCTACACCTTC. This codes for CASSSPGQGNYGYTF.

To note about this clone: One end of the junction does not line up with germline, which may come from a read error. CDR3: CASSLTQAYNEQLF. As DNA, the CDR3 is TGTGCCAGCAGCTTGACACAGGCCTACAATGAGCAGCTCTTC. J is TRBJ2-1 and V is TRBV5-5; the D gene is possibly TRBD1 (5 bases). Germline values: CDR1 SGHKS, CDR2 YYEKEE (reference sequence). The CDR3 is 14 amino acids.

The chain has TRBV6-5 and TRBJ1-3; weak D call: TRBD1 (5 bases). CDR3 size: 16 residues. The V gene lost 1 base and the J gene lost 1 base, with 11 bases spanning the gap. The germline gives CDR1 MNHEY, CDR2 SVGAGI. The CDR3 spells CASSYYGRGSGNTIYF. CDR3 bases: TGTGCCAGCAGTTACTATGGTAGGGGATCTGGAAACACCATATATTTT.

CDR3 in DNA: TGTGCCAGCAGCCCTACAAGCGTGAACACTGAAGCTTTCTTT. This gives the protein CASSPTSVNTEAFF. The chain carries TRBV5-6 and TRBJ1-1; D is unclear. This CDR3 has 14 amino acids. With 4 bases removed from V and 0 bases from J, the gap between germline ends came to 10 bases. Per germline, CDR1 SGHDT and CDR2 YYEEEE. The whole variable domain, filled in from reference TRBV5-6 and TRBJ1-1, reads DAGVTQSPTHLIKTRGQQVTLRCSPKSGHDTVSWYQQALGQGPQFIFQYYEEEERQRGNFPDRFSGHQFPNYSSELNVNALLLGDSALYLCASSPTSVNTEAFFGQGTRLTVV.

This clone was counted between two and nine times. The chain combines TRBV2 with TRBJ2-5; 8 bases are a match to TRBD1. Losses at the gene ends were 6 bases for V and 1 base for J; bases not matched to a gene: 7. The CDR3 consists of 15 residues. Germline V CDR1 and CDR2: SNHLY, FYNNEI. The CDR3 loop is CASRETGAPQETQYF. CDR3 DNA sequence: TGTGCCAGCAGGGAGACAGGGGCCCCCCAAGAGACCCAGTACTTC.

J is TRBJ2-4 and V is TRBV10-3, with 7 bases that match TRBD2. This CDR3 contains 17 residues. CDR1 and CDR2 from the germline V gene are ENHRY and SYGVKD. The J segment lost 5 bases and the V segment lost 0 bases, leaving 10 bases of the junction unmatched. Written as DNA, the CDR3 is TGTGCCATCAGTGAGTCGGTCGGCGGGAGTATTCAAAACATTCAGTACTTC. It translates to CAISESVGGSIQNIQYF.

This clone was counted a single time. The CDR3 coding sequence is TGTGCCAGCAGTGAAGAGGGACAGGGGAACACTGAAGCTTTCTTT. It is translated as CASSEEGQGNTEAFF. The J gene is TRBJ1-1, the V gene TRBV2; 9 bases are shared with TRBD1. The CDR3 contains 15 residues. Germline V gene data show CDR1 as SNHLY and CDR2 as FYNNEI. J gave up 1 base and V 1 base, and 1 base lay outside the gene matches. The full variable domain, its missing parts supplied by reference TRBV2 and TRBJ1-1, is EPEVTQTPSHQVTQMGQEVILRCVPISNHLYFYWYRQILGQKVEFLVSFYNNEISEKSEIFDDQFSVERPDGSNFTLKIRSTKLEDSAMYFCASSEEGQGNTEAFFGQGTRLTVV.

The genes are TRBV7-8 and TRBJ2-6; D is unclear. Trimming stripped 2 bases from V and 0 bases from J, with 8 bases between. This CDR3 spans 16 amino acids. The germline CDR1 and CDR2 sequences are SGHVS and FQNEAQ. The CDR3 coding sequence is TGTGCCAGCAGCTTACTCGCGAGCTCTGGGGCCAACGTCCTGACTTTC. Translated: CASSLLASSGANVLTF.